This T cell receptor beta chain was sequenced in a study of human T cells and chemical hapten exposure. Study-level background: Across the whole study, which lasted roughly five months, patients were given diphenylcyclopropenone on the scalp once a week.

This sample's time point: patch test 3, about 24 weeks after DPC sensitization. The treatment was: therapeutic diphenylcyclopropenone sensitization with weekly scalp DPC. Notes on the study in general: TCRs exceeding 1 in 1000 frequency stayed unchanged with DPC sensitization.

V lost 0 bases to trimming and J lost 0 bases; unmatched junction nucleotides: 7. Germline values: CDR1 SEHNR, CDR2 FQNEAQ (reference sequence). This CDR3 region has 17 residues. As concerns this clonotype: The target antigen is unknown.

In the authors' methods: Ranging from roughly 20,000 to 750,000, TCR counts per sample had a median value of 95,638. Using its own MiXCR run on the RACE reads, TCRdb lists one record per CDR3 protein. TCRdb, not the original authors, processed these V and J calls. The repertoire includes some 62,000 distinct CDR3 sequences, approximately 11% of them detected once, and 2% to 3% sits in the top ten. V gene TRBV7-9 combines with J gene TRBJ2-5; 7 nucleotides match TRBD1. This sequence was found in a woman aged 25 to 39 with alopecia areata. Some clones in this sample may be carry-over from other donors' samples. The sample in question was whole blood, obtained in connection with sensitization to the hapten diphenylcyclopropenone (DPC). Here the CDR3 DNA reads TGTGCCAGCAGCTTAGCGCGCAGGGGGAAGTACCAAGAGACCCAGTACTTC. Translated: CASSLARRGKYQETQYF.